This TCR beta chain comes out of a study of CD4 T cells in relation to SARS-CoV-2 and coronaviruses. Produced via immunoSEQ multiplex PCR; TCRdb's table is partial and in-frame only. This sample has tens of thousands of clones, with 70% to 90% found just once. The germline gives CDR1 MDHEN, CDR2 SYDVKM. This CDR3 has 16 amino acids. Trimming took 5 bases from V and 1 from J, leaving 16 bases between them. The sequencing sample was made of memory CD4+ T cells from PBMCs. The gene calls are TRBV28 and TRBJ2-3; TRBD2 might be the D (5 bases). This clonotype originated in an adult with COVID-19. The CDR3 region is CASSSLGRRGTDTQYF. The CDR3 DNA is TGTGCCAGCAGTAGTTTAGGGAGACGAGGCACAGATACGCAGTATTTT.